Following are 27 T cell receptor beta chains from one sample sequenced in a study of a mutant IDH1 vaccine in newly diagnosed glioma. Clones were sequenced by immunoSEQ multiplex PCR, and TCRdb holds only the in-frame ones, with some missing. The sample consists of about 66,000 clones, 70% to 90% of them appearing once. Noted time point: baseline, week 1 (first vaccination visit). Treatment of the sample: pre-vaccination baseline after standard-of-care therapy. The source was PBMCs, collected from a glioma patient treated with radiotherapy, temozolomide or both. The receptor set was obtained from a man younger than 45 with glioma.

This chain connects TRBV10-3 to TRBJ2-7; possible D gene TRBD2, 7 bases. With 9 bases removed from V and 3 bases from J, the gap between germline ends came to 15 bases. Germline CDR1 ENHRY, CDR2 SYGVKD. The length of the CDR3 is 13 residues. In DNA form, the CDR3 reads TGTGCCATAGGAGGGGGGGACTACTACGAGCAGTACTTC. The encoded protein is CAIGGGDYYEQYF.

This CDR3 reads CASSFGGSSYNEQFF. For the CDR3, the DNA is TGCGCCAGCAGCTTCGGGGGGAGCTCCTACAATGAGCAGTTCTTC. The chain uses TRBV5-1 and TRBJ2-1; 7 positions agree with TRBD2. The germline CDR1 and CDR2 sequences are SGHRS and YFSETQ. Trimming took 2 bases from V and 0 from J; bases not matched to a gene: 2. The CDR3 is made up of 15 amino acids. The full variable domain, its missing parts supplied by reference TRBV5-1 and TRBJ2-1, is KAGVTQTPRYLIKTRGQQVTLSCSPISGHRSVSWYQQTPGQGLQFLFEYFSETQRNKGNFPGRFSGRQFSNSRSEMNVSTLELGDSALYLCASSFGGSSYNEQFFGPGTRLTVL.

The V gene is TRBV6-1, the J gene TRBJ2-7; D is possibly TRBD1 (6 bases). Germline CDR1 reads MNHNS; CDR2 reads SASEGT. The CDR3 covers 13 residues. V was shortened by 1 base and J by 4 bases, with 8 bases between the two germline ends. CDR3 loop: CASSEEGGYEQYF. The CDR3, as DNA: TGTGCCAGCAGTGAAGAAGGGGGTTACGAGCAGTACTTC.

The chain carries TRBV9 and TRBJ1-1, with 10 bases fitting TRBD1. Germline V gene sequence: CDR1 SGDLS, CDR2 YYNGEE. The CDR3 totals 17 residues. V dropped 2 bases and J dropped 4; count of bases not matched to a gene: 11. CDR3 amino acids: CASSVPGQGLKSTEAFF. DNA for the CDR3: TGTGCCAGCAGCGTGCCGGGACAGGGGTTAAAGAGCACTGAAGCTTTCTTT.

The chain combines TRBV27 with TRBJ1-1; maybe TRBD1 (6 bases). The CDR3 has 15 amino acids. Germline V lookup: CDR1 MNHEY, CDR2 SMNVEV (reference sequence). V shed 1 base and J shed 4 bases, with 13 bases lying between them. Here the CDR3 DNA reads TGTGCCAGCAGTTTATATGGGGGCGTGGGCACTGAAGCTTTCTTT. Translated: CASSLYGGVGTEAFF.

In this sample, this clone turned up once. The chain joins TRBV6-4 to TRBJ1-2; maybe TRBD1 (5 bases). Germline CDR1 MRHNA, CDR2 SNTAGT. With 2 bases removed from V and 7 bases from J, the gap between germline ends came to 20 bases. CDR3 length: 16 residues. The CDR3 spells CASSDGGFTDFSGYTF. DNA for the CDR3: TGTGCCAGCAGTGACGGGGGATTCACCGACTTCTCTGGCTACACCTTC.

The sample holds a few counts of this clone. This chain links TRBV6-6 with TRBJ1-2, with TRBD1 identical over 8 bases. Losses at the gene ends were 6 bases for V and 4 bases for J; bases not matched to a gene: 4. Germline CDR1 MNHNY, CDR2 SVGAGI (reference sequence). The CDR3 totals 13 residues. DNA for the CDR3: TGTGCCAGCAGCTCGGGACAGGCCTATGGCTACACCTTC. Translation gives CASSSGQAYGYTF.

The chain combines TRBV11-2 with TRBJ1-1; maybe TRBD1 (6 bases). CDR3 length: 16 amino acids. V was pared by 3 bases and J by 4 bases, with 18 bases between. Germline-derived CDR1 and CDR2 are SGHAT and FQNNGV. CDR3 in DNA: TGTGCCAGCAGCTTTACGGGGGCGCGGCGGTCCACTGAAGCTTTCTTT. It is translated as CASSFTGARRSTEAFF.

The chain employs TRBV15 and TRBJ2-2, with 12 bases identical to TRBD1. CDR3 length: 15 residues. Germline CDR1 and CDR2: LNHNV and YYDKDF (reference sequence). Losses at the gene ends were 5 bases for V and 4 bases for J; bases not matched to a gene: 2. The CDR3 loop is CATSPGQGATGELFF. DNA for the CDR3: TGTGCCACCAGCCCGGGACAGGGGGCCACCGGGGAGCTGTTTTTT.

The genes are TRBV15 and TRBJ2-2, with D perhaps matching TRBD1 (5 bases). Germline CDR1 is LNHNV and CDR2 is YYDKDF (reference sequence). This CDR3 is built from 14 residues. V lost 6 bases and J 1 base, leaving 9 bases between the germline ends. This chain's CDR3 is CATRDNLNTGELFF. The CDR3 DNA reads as TGTGCCACCAGGGACAATCTGAACACCGGGGAGCTGTTTTTT.

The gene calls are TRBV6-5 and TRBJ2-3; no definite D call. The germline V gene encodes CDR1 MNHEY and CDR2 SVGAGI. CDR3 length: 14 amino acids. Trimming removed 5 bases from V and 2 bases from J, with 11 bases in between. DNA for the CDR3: TGTGCCAGCAGTCTAAGAACACCCACAGATACGCAGTATTTT. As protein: CASSLRTPTDTQYF.

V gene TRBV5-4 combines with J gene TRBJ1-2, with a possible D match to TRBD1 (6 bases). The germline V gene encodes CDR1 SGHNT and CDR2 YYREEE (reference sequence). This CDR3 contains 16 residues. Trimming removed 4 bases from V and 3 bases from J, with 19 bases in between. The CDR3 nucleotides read TGTGCCAGCAGCGTTCATCCAGGTCGACAGGACTATGGCTACACCTTC. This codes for CASSVHPGRQDYGYTF.

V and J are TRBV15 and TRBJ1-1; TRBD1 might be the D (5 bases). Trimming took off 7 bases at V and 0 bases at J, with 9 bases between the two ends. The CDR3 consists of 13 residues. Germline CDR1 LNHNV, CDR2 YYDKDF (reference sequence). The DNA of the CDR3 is TGTGCCACCAATGACAGATTGAACACTGAAGCTTTCTTT. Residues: CATNDRLNTEAFF.

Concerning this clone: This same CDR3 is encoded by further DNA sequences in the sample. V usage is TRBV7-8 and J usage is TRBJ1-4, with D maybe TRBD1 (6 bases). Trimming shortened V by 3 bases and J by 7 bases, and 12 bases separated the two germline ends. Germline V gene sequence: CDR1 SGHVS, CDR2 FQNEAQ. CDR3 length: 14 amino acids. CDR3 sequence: CASSFARGGEKLFF. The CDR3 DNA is TGTGCCAGCAGCTTCGCAAGAGGGGGTGAAAAACTGTTTTTT. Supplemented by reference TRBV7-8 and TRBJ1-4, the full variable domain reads GAGVSQSPRYKVAKRGQDVALRCDPISGHVSLFWYQQALGQGPEFLTYFQNEAQLDKSGLPSDRFFAERPEGSVSTLKIQRTQQEDSAVYLCASSFARGGEKLFFGSGTQLSVL.

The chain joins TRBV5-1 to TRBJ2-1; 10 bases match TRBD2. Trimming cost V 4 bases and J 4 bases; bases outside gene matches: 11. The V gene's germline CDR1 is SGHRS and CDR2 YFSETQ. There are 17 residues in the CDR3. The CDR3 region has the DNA TGCGCCAGCAGCCCGGGCCTAGCGGGGGCAGTATACAATGAGCAGTTCTTC. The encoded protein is CASSPGLAGAVYNEQFF.

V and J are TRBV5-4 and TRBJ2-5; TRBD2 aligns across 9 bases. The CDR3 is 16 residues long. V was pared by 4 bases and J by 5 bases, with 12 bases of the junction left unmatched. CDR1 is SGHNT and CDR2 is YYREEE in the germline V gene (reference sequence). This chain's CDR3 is CASSPRGSGGPETQYF. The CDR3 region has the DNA TGTGCCAGCAGCCCGAGGGGCAGCGGGGGGCCCGAGACCCAGTACTTC.

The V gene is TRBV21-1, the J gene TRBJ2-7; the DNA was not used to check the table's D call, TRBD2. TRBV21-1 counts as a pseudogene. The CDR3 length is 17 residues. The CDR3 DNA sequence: TGTGCCAGCAGCCCAAGATCGGTCCCCCAACTCTCCTACGAGCAGTACTTC. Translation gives CASSPRSVPQLSYEQYF.

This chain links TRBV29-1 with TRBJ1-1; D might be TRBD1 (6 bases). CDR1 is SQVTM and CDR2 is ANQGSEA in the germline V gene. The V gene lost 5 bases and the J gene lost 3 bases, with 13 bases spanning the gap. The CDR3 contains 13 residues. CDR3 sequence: CSVRQAPDTEAFF. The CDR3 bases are TGCAGCGTTAGACAGGCTCCAGACACTGAAGCTTTCTTT.

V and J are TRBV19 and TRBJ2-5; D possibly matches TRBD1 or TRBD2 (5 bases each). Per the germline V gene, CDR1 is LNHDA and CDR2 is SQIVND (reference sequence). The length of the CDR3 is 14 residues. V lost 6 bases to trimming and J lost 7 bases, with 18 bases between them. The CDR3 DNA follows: TGTGCCAGTAGACCCAATGGGGGTTTCGGGACCCAGTACTTC. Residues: CASRPNGGFGTQYF.

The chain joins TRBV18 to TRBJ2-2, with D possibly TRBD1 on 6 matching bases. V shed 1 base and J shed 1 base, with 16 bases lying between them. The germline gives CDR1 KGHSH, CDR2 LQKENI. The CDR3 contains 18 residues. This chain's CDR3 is CASSPLQSGDQNTGELFF. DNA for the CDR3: TGTGCCAGCTCACCACTCCAATCAGGGGACCAGAACACCGGGGAGCTGTTTTTT.

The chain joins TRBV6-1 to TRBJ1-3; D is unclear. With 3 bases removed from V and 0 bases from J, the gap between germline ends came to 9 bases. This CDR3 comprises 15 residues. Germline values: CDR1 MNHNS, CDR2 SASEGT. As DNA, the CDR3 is TGTGCCAGCAGTGACGGGTATCTCTCTGGAAACACCATATATTTT. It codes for CASSDGYLSGNTIYF.

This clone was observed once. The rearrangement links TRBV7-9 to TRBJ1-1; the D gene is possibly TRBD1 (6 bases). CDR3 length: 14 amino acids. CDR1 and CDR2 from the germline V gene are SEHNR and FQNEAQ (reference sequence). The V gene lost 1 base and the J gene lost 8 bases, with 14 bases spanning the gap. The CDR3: CASSLGLNRVEAFF. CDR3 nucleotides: TGTGCCAGCAGCTTAGGCCTAAACAGGGTGGAAGCTTTCTTT.

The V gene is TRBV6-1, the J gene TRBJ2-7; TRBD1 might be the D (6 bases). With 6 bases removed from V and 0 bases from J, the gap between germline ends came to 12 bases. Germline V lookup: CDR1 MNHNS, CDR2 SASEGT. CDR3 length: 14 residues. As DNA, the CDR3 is TGTGCCAGCAGAGTTGACAGGAACTCCTACGAGCAGTACTTC. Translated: CASRVDRNSYEQYF.

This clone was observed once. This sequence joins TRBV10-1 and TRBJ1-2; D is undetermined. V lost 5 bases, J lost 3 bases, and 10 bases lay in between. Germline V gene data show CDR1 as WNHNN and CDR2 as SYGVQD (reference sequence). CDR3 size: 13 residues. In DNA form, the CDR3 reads TGCGCCAGCAGTCTAGAATTTGACTATGGCTACACCTTC. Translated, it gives CASSLEFDYGYTF.

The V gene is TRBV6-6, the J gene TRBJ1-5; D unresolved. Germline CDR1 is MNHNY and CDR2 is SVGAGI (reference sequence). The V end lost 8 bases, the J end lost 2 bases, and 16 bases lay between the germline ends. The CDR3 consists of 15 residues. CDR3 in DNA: TGTGCCAGCCGCCCAAGGGAAGGCGGCAATCAGCCCCAGCATTTT. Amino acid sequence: CASRPREGGNQPQHF.

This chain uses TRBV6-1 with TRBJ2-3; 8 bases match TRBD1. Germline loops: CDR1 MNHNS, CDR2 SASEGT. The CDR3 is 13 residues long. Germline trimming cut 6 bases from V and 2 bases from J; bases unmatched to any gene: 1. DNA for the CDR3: TGTGCCAGCAGGACAGGGGCCACAGATACGCAGTATTTT. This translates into CASRTGATDTQYF.

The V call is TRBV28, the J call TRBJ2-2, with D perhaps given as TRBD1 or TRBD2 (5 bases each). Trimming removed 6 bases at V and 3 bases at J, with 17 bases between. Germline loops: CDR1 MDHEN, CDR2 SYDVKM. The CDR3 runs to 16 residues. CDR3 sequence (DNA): TGTGCCAGCAGATCCCCGGCAGGGACGGACACCGGGGAGCTGTTTTTT. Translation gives CASRSPAGTDTGELFF. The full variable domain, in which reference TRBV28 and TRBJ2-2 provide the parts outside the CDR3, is DVKVTQSSRYLVKRTGEKVFLECVQDMDHENMFWYRQDPGLGLRLIYFSYDVKMKEKGDIPEGYSVSREKKERFSLILESASTNQTSMYLCASRSPAGTDTGELFFGEGSRLTVL.